The 26 T cell receptor beta chains below were found in one sample sequenced in a study of blood T cells in healthy people across ages. Using a J-beta primer mix together with a sample-barcoded 5' primer, a second PCR was run for roughly 6 to 12 cycles. TCRdb ran MiXCR on the 5' RACE reads and lists one entry per CDR3 protein. This table has about 1.7 million distinct CDR3 sequences, approximately 28% appearing once. The sample consisted of blood. The receptors were gathered from a woman in her twenties or thirties in good health.

This rearrangement joins TRBV5-1 to TRBJ2-7; TRBD2 matches at 11 bases. The CDR3 is 16 amino acids. The J segment lost 2 bases and the V segment lost 4 bases, leaving 8 bases of the junction unmatched. CDR1 and CDR2 from the germline V gene are SGHRS and YFSETQ. CDR3 sequence reads: CASSVKLAGVTYEQYF. For the CDR3, the DNA is TGCGCCAGCAGCGTTAAACTAGCGGGAGTTACCTACGAGCAGTACTTC.

The chain has TRBV6-1 and TRBJ1-1; D is unclear. The CDR3 contains 17 residues. Per the germline V gene, CDR1 is MNHNS and CDR2 is SASEGT. V dropped 5 bases and J dropped 1 base, with 20 bases sitting between them. The DNA of the CDR3 is TGTGCCAGCAGTCCCGTGGGTAGTACGGGAGGGAACACTGAAGCTTTCTTT. It encodes CASSPVGSTGGNTEAFF.

V and J are TRBV21-1 and TRBJ2-5; the table assigns TRBD1, which was not confirmed against the DNA. TRBV21-1 is shown as a pseudogene. The CDR3 is 17 residues long. The CDR3 DNA reads TGTGCCAGCAGCAGGCGTCCCGAGCTGCTGGTGGGAGAGACCCAGTACTTC. It specifies CASSRRPELLVGETQYF.

The J gene is TRBJ1-4, the V gene TRBV20-1, with TRBD1 matching over 7 bases. Germline values: CDR1 DFQATT, CDR2 SNEGSKA (reference sequence). The CDR3 extends over 14 amino acids. The J segment lost 7 bases and the V segment lost 0 bases, leaving 5 bases of the junction unmatched. CDR3 bases: TGCAGTGCTAGAGATGAGACAGGGTCTGAAAAACTGTTTTTT. It translates to CSARDETGSEKLFF.

This clonotype showed up just a few times. V gene TRBV20-1 combines with J gene TRBJ2-2, with D maybe TRBD2 (6 bases). In germline, CDR1 is DFQATT, CDR2 SNEGSKA (reference sequence). The CDR3 spans 14 residues. V lost 6 bases and J lost 0, with 11 bases in between. Here the CDR3 reads CSAVRGTNTGELFF. The CDR3, as DNA: TGCAGTGCCGTGCGGGGAACGAACACCGGGGAGCTGTTTTTT.

As for this clonotype: A read error may be the cause here, since a much bigger clone is one base away. Because the CDR3 is missing its conserved closing phenylalanine or tryptophan, this is likely a read error. The chain recombines TRBV20-1 with TRBJ2-5; weak D call: TRBD1 (5 bases). The CDR3 has 12 amino acids. Trimming pared 3 bases from V and 5 bases from J, leaving 10 bases between. CDR1 is DFQATT, CDR2 SNEGSKA, per germline (reference sequence). The CDR3 spells CSARQGAETQYL. The CDR3 nucleotides are TGCAGTGCTAGGCAAGGGGCTGAGACCCAGTACCTC.

The rearrangement links TRBV5-5 to TRBJ1-4; maybe TRBD1 (5 bases). The germline V gene encodes CDR1 SGHKS and CDR2 YYEKEE (reference sequence). The V end was cut by 7 bases, the J end by 2 bases, with 12 bases between. This CDR3 contains 14 residues. Written as DNA, the CDR3 is TGTGCCAGCGGAGAGACAGTGACTAATGAAAAACTGTTTTTT. Translation gives CASGETVTNEKLFF.

Of note for this clonotype: Being one base from a much bigger clone, this may be a read error. J is TRBJ2-5 and V is TRBV5-1; 7 positions agree with TRBD1. Germline V gene sequence: CDR1 SGHRS, CDR2 YFSETQ. This CDR3 has 14 amino acids. This chain's CDR3 is CDSSSTGDQETQYF. Here the CDR3 DNA reads TGCGACAGCAGCTCCACAGGGGATCAAGAGACCCAGTACTTC.

This chain joins TRBV4-3 and TRBJ1-1; TRBD1 agrees at 10 bases. With V trimmed by 6 bases and J by 6 bases, 7 bases remained unmatched. CDR1 is LGHNA and CDR2 is YSLEER in the germline V gene. This CDR3 is built from 14 residues. The CDR3 loop reads CASSDRGRPAEAFF. For the CDR3, the DNA is TGCGCCAGCAGTGACAGGGGGCGCCCCGCTGAAGCTTTCTTT.

The rearrangement links TRBV7-9 to TRBJ2-1; 7 bases are shared with TRBD1. CDR3 size: 16 residues. Germline trimming cut 5 bases from V and 0 bases from J; bases unmatched to any gene: 7. The V gene's germline CDR1 is SEHNR and CDR2 FQNEAQ (reference sequence). The DNA of the CDR3 is TGTGCCAGCAGCGATGGGGGACAGAGCTCCTACAATGAGCAGTTCTTC. Translation gives CASSDGGQSSYNEQFF.

The chain has TRBV28 and TRBJ1-5; no firm D call. CDR3 size: 16 residues. Deletions cut 1 base from V and 1 base from J, with 11 bases between. Germline lookup yields CDR1 MDHEN and CDR2 SYDVKM. CDR3 region: CASSLFRFLSNQPQHF. As DNA, the CDR3 is TGTGCCAGCAGTTTATTCAGGTTTTTAAGCAATCAGCCCCAGCATTTT.

The J gene is TRBJ1-1, the V gene TRBV28; D not certain. CDR1 MDHEN and CDR2 SYDVKM come from the germline V gene. The CDR3 spans 13 residues. V was shortened by 6 bases and J by 0 bases, with 8 bases between the two germline ends. The CDR3 nucleotides read TGTGCCAGCAGCGAACTTATGAACACTGAAGCTTTCTTT. Its translation: CASSELMNTEAFF.

With regard to this clonotype: Given a much more abundant clone one base away, this may be a read error. The CDR3 DNA reads as TGTGCCACCAGCAGTGATGCCGGCCTTAGGGTCCAAGAGACCCAGTACTTC. It translates to CATSSDAGLRVQETQYF. The rearrangement joins TRBV15 to TRBJ2-5; the D is unclear. V was trimmed by 3 bases and J by 1 base, leaving 18 bases between them. Per the germline V gene, CDR1 is LNHNV and CDR2 is YYDKDF (reference sequence). There are 17 residues in the CDR3.

The genes are TRBV5-1 and TRBJ2-5, with 10 nucleotides matching TRBD1. CDR1 is SGHRS, CDR2 YFSETQ, per germline. The CDR3 has 16 residues. The J segment lost 5 bases and the V segment lost 0 bases, leaving 7 bases of the junction unmatched. The CDR3 sequence is CASSLVTGTGVETQYF. CDR3 DNA: TGCGCCAGCAGCTTGGTTACCGGGACAGGGGTCGAGACCCAGTACTTC.

This chain connects TRBV30 to TRBJ2-7; the match to TRBD2 covers 12 bases. Germline V gene lookup returns CDR1 GTSNPN and CDR2 SVGIG (reference sequence). The CDR3 totals 16 residues. The V gene end was trimmed by 4 bases and the J gene end by 2 bases; junction bases not matched to a gene: 9. The CDR3 spells CAWTNIRTSGTYEQYF. In DNA, the CDR3 is TGTGCCTGGACCAACATCAGGACTAGCGGGACCTACGAGCAGTACTTC.

The chain couples TRBV27 to TRBJ2-4; possibly TRBD1 for D (6 bases). V dropped 4 bases and J dropped 13 bases, with 17 bases sitting between them. This CDR3 comprises 13 residues. Germline lookup yields CDR1 MNHEY and CDR2 SMNVEV (reference sequence). The CDR3, as DNA: TGTGCCAGCAGTTATACAGGGTTCAATGAGCAGTACTTC. It codes for CASSYTGFNEQYF.

This clonotype was found many times. V gene TRBV12-3 or TRBV12-4 combines with J gene TRBJ2-5; no firm D call. The CDR3 is made up of 17 amino acids. V was pared by 5 bases and J by 0 bases, with 19 bases between. The CDR3 region is CASSPIPSGRYQETQYF. The CDR3 bases are TGTGCCAGCAGTCCCATACCGTCTGGAAGGTACCAAGAGACCCAGTACTTC.

This clonotype has at least ten counts. The chain employs TRBV6-1 and TRBJ2-7; D may match TRBD1 or TRBD2 (5 bases each). Trimming removed 3 bases from V and 3 bases from J, with 12 bases in between. The length of the CDR3 is 14 residues. Germline V gene data show CDR1 as MNHNS and CDR2 as SASEGT. Here the CDR3 DNA reads TGTGCCAGCAGTGACGGTCGGGACCACTACGAGCAGTACTTC. It specifies CASSDGRDHYEQYF.

The gene calls are TRBV5-1 and TRBJ2-5, with 10 bases identical to TRBD2. The DNA end is a closer match to TRBJ2-7, so the J assignment may be wrong. The CDR3 length is 19 residues. Germline CDR1 is SGHRS and CDR2 is YFSETQ. For the CDR3, the DNA is TGCGCCAGCAGCTACGGGCGTGGGGCTAGCGGGGGCCTAACCTACGAGCAGTACTTC. It codes for CASSYGRGASGGLTYEQYF.

This clonotype was seen a single time. The rearrangement links TRBV20-1 to TRBJ2-3; D possibly corresponds to TRBD2 (5 bases). This CDR3 is 13 amino acids long. Trimming pared 3 bases from V and 3 bases from J, leaving 10 bases between. Germline CDR1 reads DFQATT; CDR2 reads SNEGSKA (reference sequence). CDR3 residues: CSASERRTDTQYF. The CDR3 DNA is TGCAGTGCTAGTGAGCGGAGAACAGATACGCAGTATTTT.

The chain employs TRBV7-9 and TRBJ2-6, with TRBD1 as a possible D gene (7 bases). Trimming removed 2 bases from V and 0 bases from J, with 17 bases in between. This CDR3 spans 19 amino acids. Germline V lookup: CDR1 SEHNR, CDR2 FQNEAQ (reference sequence). CDR3: CASSLSAGQPSSGANVLTF. CDR3 bases: TGTGCCAGCAGCTTATCCGCGGGACAGCCTAGCTCTGGGGCCAACGTCCTGACTTTC.

V usage is TRBV7-2 and J usage is TRBJ2-7; unclear D gene. The CDR3 loop spans 15 amino acids. V lost 5 bases and J lost 3, with 17 bases in between. Germline V gives CDR1 SGHTA, CDR2 FQGNSA. The CDR3 reads CASSPHTGTFYEQYF. Here the CDR3 DNA reads TGTGCCAGCAGCCCCCACACGGGCACGTTCTACGAGCAGTACTTC.

In the case of this clonotype: An end of the junction does not agree with germline; a read error may underlie this. This chain connects TRBV7-9 to TRBJ1-5; D unclear. This CDR3 has 14 residues. The germline CDR1 and CDR2 sequences are SEHNR and FQNEAQ (reference sequence). This CDR3 reads CASSLGQDNRPQHF. CDR3 DNA sequence: TGTGCCAGCAGCTTAGGACAAGACAATCGGCCCCAGCATTTT.

The rearrangement joins TRBV12-3 or TRBV12-4 to TRBJ2-3; 9 bases map to TRBD2. The CDR3 has 15 amino acids. The V segment lost 4 bases and the J segment 4 bases; nucleotides outside the gene matches: 6. CDR3 sequence reads: CASSSRGTSPDTQYF. The CDR3 bases are TGTGCCAGCAGTTCCCGGGGGACTAGCCCAGATACGCAGTATTTT.

Concerning this clonotype: This clone may be a read error of a much larger clone one base away. This chain uses TRBV30 with TRBJ2-1; 12 positions match TRBD2. V shed 0 bases and J 7 bases; nucleotides not matched to a gene: 7. This CDR3 spans 16 amino acids. CDR1 is GTSNPN, CDR2 SVGIG, per germline (reference sequence). CDR3 sequence: CAWSVRASGGGNEQFF. In nucleotides, the CDR3 is TGTGCCTGGAGTGTACGAGCTAGCGGGGGGGGAAATGAGCAGTTCTTC.

V usage is TRBV3-1 and J usage is TRBJ2-4; tentatively, D is TRBD1 (5 bases). Gene TRBJ2-7 matches the end of the DNA better, so the J call may be wrong. Germline-derived CDR1 and CDR2 are LGHDT and YNNKEL (reference sequence). CDR3 size: 12 residues. The chain's CDR3 is CASQGDPYEQYF. DNA of the CDR3: TGTGCCAGCCAGGGCGATCCTTACGAGCAGTACTTC.